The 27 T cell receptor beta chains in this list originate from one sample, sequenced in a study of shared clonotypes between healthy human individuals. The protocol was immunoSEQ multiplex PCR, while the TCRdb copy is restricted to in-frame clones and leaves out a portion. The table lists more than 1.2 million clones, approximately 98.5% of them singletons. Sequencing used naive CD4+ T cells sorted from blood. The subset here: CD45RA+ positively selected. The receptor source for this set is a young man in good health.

The CDR3 sequence: CASSLRGRVAAARNTGELFF. The CDR3 coding sequence is TGCGCCAGCAGCCTCAGGGGTCGGGTAGCAGCAGCCCGGAACACCGGGGAGCTGTTTTTT. The chain recombines TRBV4-1 with TRBJ2-2, with a weak D call TRBD1 (6 bases). The CDR3 spans 20 residues. Per the germline V gene, CDR1 is MGHRA and CDR2 is YSYEKL. V dropped 4 bases and J dropped 1 base, with 25 bases sitting between them.

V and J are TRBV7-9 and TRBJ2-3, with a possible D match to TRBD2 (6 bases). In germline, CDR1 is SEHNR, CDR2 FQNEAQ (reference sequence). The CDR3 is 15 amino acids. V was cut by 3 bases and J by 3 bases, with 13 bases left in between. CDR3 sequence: CASSFTWRETDTQYF. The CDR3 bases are TGTGCCAGCAGCTTCACCTGGCGGGAAACAGATACGCAGTATTTT.

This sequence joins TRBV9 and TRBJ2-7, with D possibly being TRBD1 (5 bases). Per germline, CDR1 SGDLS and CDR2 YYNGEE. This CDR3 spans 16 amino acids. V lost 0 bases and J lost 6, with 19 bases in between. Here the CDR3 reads CASSVARQWLSGEQYF. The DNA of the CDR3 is TGTGCCAGCAGCGTAGCGAGACAGTGGTTAAGTGGCGAGCAGTACTTC.

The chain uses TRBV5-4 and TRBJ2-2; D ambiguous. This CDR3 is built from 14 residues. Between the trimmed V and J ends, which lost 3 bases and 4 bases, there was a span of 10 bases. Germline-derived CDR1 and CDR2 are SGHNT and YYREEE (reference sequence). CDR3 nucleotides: TGTGCCAGCAGCTCCCCCTACGGCACCGGGGAGCTGTTTTTT. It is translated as CASSSPYGTGELFF.

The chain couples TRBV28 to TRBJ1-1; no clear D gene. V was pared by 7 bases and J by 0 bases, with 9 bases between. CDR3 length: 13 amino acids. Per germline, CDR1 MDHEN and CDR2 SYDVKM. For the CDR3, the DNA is TGTGCCAGCATATCAGGATTGAACACTGAAGCTTTCTTT. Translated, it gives CASISGLNTEAFF.

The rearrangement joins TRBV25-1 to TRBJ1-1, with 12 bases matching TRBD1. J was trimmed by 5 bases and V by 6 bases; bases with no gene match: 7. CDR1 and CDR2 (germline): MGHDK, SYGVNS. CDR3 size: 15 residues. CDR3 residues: CASRGTGGDVTEAFF. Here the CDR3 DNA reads TGTGCCAGCAGGGGGACAGGGGGCGACGTTACTGAAGCTTTCTTT. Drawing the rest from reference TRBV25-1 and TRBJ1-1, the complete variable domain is EADIYQTPRYLVIGTGKKITLECSQTMGHDKMYWYQQDPGMELHLIHYSYGVNSTEKGDLSSESTVSRIRTEHFPLTLESARPSHTSQYLCASRGTGGDVTEAFFGQGTRLTVV.

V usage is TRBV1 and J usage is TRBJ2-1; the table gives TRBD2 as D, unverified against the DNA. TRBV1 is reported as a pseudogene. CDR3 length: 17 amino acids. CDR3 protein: CTSNGLAGLRSYNEQFF. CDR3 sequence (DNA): TGCACCAGCAATGGACTAGCGGGACTGCGCTCCTACAATGAGCAGTTCTTC.

The chain's CDR3 is CASSSQGDTQYF. Written as DNA, the CDR3 is TGTGCCAGCAGTTCCCAAGGGGATACGCAGTATTTT. The chain has TRBV6-5 and TRBJ2-3, with D unresolved. Germline V lookup: CDR1 MNHEY, CDR2 SVGAGI. Trimming stripped 4 bases from V and 6 bases from J, with 8 bases between. This CDR3 comprises 12 residues.

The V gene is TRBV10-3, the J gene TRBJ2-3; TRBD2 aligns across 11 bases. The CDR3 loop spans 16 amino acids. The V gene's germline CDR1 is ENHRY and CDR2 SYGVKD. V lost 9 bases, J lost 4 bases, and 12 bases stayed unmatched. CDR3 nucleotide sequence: TGTGCCATTACCACGGCGTTAGCGGGAGGGGCAGATACGCAGTATTTT. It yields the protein CAITTALAGGADTQYF.

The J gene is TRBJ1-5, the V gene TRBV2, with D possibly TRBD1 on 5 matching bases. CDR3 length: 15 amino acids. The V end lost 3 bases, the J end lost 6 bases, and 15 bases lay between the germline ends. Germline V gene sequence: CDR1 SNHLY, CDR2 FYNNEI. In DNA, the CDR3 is TGTGCCAGCAGTGACCGAGACAGCTCGAGTCAGCCCCAGCATTTT. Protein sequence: CASSDRDSSSQPQHF.

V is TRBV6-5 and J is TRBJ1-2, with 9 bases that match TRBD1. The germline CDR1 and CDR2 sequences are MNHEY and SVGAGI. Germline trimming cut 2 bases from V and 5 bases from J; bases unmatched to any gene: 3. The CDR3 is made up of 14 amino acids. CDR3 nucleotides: TGTGCCAGCAGTTACGGGACAGGGTTGTATGGCTACACCTTC. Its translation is CASSYGTGLYGYTF.

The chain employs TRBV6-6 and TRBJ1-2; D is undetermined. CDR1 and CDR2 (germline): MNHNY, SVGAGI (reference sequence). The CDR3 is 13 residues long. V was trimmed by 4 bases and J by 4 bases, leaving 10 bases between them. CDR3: CASSFGRTYGYTF. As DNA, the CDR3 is TGTGCCAGCAGTTTCGGACGGACCTATGGCTACACCTTC.

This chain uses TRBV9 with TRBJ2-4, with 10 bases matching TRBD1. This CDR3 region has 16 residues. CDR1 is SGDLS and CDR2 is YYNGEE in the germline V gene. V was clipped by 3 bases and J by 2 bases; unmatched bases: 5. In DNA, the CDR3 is TGTGCCAGCAGCGACGGGACAGGGGTGTCCAAAAACATTCAGTACTTC. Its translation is CASSDGTGVSKNIQYF. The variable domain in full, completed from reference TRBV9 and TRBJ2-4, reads DSGVTQTPKHLITATGQRVTLRCSPRSGDLSVYWYQQSLDQGLQFLIQYYNGEERAKGNILERFSAQQFPDLHSELNLSSLELGDSALYFCASSDGTGVSKNIQYFGAGTRLSVL.

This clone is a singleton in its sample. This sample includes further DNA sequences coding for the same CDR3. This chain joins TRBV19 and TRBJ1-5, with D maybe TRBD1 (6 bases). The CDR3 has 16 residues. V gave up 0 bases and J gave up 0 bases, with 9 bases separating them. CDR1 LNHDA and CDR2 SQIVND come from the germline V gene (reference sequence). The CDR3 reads CASSIEGARSNQPQHF. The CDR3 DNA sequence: TGTGCCAGTAGTATAGAGGGGGCGCGTAGCAATCAGCCCCAGCATTTT.

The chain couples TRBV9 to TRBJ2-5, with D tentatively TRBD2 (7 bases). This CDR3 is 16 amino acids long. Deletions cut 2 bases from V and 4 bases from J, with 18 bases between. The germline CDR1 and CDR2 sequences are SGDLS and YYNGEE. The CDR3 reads CASSVPRGGPGETQYF. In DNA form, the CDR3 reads TGTGCCAGCAGCGTTCCCAGGGGAGGGCCGGGAGAGACCCAGTACTTC.

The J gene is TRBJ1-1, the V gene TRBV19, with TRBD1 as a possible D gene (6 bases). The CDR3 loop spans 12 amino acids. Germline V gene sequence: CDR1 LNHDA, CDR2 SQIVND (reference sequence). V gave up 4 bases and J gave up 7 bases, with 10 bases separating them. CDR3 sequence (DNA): TGTGCCAGTAGTACCAGGGGTTTTGAAGCTTTCTTT. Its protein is CASSTRGFEAFF.

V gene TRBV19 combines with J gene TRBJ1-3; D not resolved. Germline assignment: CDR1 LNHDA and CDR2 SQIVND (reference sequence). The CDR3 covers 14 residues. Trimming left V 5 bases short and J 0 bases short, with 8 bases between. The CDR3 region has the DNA TGTGCCAGTAGTCCCGAGGCCTCTGGAAACACCATATATTTT. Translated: CASSPEASGNTIYF.

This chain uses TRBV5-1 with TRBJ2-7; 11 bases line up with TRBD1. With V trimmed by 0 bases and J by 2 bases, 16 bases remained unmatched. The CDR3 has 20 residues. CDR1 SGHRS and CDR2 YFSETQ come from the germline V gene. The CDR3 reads CASSLVPLNKLGQGAYEQYF. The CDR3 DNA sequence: TGCGCCAGCAGCTTGGTCCCCCTGAATAAATTGGGACAGGGGGCCTACGAGCAGTACTTC.

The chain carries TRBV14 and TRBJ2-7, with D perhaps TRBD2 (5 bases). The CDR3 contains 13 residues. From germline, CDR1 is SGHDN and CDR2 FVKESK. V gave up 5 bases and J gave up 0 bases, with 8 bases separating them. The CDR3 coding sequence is TGTGCCAGCAGCATAGGGAGCTCCTACGAGCAGTACTTC. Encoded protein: CASSIGSSYEQYF.

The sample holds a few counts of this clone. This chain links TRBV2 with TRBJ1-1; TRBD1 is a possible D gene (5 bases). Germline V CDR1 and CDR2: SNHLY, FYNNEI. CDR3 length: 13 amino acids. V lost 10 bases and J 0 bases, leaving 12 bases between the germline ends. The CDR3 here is CATQTDMNTEAFF. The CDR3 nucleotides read TGTGCCACCCAGACAGACATGAACACTGAAGCTTTCTTT.

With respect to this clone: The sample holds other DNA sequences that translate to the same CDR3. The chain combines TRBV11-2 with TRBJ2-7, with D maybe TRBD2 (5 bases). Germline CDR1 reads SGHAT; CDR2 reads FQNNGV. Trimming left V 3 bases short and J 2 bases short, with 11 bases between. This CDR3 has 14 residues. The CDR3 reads CASSLQRTAYEQYF. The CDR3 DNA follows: TGTGCCAGCAGCTTGCAGCGGACCGCCTACGAGCAGTACTTC. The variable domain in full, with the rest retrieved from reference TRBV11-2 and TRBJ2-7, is EAGVAQSPRYKIIEKRQSVAFWCNPISGHATLYWYQQILGQGPKLLIQFQNNGVVDDSQLPKDRFSAERLKGVDSTLKIQPAKLEDSAVYLCASSLQRTAYEQYFGPGTRLTVT.

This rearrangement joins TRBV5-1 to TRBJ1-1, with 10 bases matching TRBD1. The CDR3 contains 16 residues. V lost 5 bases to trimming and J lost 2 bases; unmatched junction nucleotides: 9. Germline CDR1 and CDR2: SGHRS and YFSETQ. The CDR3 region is CASREGTGVVNTEAFF. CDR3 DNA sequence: TGCGCCAGCAGGGAAGGGACAGGGGTAGTTAACACTGAAGCTTTCTTT.

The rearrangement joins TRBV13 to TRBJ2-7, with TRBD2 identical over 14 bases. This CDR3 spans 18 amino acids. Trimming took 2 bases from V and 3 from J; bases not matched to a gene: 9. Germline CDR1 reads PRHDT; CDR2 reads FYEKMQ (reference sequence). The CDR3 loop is CASSLMGTSGSSGYEQYF. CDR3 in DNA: TGTGCCAGCAGCTTAATGGGGACTAGCGGGAGTTCGGGCTACGAGCAGTACTTC.

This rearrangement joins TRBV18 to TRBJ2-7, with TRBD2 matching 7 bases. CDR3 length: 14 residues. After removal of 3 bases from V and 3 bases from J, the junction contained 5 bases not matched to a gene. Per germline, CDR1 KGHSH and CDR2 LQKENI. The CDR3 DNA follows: TGTGCCAGCTCACCCTCGCGGGGGAGCTACGAGCAGTACTTC. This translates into CASSPSRGSYEQYF.

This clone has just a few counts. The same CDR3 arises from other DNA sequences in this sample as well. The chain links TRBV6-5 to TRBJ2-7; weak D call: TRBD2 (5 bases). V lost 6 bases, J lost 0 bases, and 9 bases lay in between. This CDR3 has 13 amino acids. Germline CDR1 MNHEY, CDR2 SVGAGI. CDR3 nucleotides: TGTGCCAGCAGCCAAGGGAGCTCCTACGAGCAGTACTTC. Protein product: CASSQGSSYEQYF.

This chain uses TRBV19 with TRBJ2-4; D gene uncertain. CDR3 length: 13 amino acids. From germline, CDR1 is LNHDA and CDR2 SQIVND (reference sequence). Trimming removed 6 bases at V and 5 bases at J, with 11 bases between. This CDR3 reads CASRGISENIQYF. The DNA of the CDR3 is TGTGCCAGTAGGGGGATCTCGGAAAACATTCAGTACTTC.

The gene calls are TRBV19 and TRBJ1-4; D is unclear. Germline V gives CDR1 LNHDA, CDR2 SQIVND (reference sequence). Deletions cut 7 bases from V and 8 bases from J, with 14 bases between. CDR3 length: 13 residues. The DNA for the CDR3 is TGTGCCAGTAACATCCCCGGGCGGGAAAAACTGTTTTTT. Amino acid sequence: CASNIPGREKLFF.